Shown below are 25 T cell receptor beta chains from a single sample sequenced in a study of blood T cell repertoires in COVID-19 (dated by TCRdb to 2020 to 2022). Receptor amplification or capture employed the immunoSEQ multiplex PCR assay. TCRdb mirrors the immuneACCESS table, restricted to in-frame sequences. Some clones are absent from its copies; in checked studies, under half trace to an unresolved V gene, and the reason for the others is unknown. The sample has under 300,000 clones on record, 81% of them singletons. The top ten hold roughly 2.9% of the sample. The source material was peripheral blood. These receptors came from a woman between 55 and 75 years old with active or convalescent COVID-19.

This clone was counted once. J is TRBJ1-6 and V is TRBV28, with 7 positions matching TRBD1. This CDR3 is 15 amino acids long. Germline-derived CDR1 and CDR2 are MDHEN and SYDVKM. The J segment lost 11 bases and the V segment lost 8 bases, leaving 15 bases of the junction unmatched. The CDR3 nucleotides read TGTGCCAGCGGTCTGTCAGGGGGGCCCTTGGCACCCCTCCACTTT. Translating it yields CASGLSGGPLAPLHF.

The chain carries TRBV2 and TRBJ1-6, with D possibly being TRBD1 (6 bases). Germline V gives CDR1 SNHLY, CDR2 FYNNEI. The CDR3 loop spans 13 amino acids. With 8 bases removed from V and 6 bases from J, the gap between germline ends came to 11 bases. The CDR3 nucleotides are TGTGCCAGCCGGACAGAGATTAATTCACCCCTCCACTTT. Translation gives CASRTEINSPLHF.

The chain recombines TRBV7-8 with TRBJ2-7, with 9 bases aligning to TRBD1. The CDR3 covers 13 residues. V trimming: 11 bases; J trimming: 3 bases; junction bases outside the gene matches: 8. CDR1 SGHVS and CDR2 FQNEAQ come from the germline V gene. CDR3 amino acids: CAGGQGGRYEQYF. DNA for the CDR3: TGTGCCGGGGGACAGGGCGGGCGCTACGAGCAGTACTTC.

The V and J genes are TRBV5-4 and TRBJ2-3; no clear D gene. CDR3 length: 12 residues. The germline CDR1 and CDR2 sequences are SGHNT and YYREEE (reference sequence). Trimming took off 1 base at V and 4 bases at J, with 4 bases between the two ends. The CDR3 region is CASSLSADTQYF. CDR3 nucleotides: TGTGCCAGCAGCTTGTCGGCAGATACGCAGTATTTT.

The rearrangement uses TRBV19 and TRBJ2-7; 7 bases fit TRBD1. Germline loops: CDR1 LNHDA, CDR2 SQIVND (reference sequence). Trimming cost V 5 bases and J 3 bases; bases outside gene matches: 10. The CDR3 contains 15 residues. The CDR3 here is CASSPKTGPFYEQYF. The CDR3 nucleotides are TGTGCCAGTAGTCCAAAGACAGGGCCTTTCTACGAGCAGTACTTC.

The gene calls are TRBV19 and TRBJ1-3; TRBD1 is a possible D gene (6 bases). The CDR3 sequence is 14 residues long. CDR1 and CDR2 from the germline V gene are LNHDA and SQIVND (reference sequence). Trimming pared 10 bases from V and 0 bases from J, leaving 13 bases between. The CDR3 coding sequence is TGTGCCACCGCGGACAGCCACTCTGGAAACACCATATATTTT. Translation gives CATADSHSGNTIYF. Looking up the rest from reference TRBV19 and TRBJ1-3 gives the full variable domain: DGGITQSPKYLFRKEGQNVTLSCEQNLNHDAMYWYRQDPGQGLRLIYYSQIVNDFQKGDIAEGYSVSREKKESFPLTVTSAQKNPTAFYLCATADSHSGNTIYFGEGSWLTVV.

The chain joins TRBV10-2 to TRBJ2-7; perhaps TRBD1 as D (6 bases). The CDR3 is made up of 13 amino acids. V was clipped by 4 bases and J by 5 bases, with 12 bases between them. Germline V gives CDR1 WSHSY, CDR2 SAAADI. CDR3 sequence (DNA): TGCGCCAGCAGTGGTACAGGGATCCACGAGCAGTACTTC. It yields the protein CASSGTGIHEQYF.

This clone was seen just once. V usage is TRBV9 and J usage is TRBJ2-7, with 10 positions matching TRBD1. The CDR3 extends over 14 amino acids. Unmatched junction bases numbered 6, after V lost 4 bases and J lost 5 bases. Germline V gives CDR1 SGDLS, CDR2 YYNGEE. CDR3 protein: CASSISGTGDEQYF. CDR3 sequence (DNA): TGTGCCAGCAGCATCTCCGGGACAGGGGACGAGCAGTACTTC.

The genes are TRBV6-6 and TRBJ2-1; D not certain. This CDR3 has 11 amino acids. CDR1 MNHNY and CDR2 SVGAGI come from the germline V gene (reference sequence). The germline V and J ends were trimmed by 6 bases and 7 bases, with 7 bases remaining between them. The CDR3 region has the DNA TGTGCCAGCAGCCCCGTTAATGAGCAGTTCTTC. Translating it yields CASSPVNEQFF.

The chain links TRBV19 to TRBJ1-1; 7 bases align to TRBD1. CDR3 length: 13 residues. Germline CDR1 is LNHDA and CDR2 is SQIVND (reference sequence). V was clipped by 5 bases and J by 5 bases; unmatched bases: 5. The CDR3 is CASSQQGWTEAFF. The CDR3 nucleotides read TGTGCCAGTAGTCAACAGGGGTGGACTGAAGCTTTCTTT. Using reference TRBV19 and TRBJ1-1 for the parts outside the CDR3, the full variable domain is DGGITQSPKYLFRKEGQNVTLSCEQNLNHDAMYWYRQDPGQGLRLIYYSQIVNDFQKGDIAEGYSVSREKKESFPLTVTSAQKNPTAFYLCASSQQGWTEAFFGQGTRLTVV.

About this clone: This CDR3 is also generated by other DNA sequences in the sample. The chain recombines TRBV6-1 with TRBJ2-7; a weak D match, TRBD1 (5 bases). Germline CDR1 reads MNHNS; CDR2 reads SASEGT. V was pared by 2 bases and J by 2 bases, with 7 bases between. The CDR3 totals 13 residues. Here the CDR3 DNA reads TGTGCCAGCAGTGAACCAGGGACCTACGAGCAGTACTTC. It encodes CASSEPGTYEQYF.

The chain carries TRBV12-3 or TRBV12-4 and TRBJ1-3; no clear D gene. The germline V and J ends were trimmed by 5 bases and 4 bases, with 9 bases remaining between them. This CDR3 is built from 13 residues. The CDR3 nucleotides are TGTGCCAGCAGTGGCTTACAGGGAAACACCATATATTTT. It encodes CASSGLQGNTIYF.

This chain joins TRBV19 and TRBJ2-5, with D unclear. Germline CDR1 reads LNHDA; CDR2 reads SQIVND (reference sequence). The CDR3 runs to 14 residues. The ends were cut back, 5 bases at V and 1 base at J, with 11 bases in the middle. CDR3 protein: CASSPYRVQETQYF. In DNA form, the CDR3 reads TGTGCCAGTAGTCCTTACCGGGTCCAAGAGACCCAGTACTTC.

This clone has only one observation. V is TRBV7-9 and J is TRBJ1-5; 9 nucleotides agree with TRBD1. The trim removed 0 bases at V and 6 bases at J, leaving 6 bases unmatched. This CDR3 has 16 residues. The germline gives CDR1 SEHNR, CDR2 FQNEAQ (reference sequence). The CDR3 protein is CASSLALTGGSQPQHF. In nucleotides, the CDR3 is TGTGCCAGCAGCTTAGCCCTGACAGGGGGTAGTCAGCCCCAGCATTTT.

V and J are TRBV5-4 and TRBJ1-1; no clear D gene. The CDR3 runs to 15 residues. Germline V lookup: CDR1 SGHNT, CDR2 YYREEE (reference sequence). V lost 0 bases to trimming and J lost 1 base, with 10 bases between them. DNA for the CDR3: TGTGCCAGCAGCTTGGACACCCAGCGGAACACTGAAGCTTTCTTT. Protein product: CASSLDTQRNTEAFF.

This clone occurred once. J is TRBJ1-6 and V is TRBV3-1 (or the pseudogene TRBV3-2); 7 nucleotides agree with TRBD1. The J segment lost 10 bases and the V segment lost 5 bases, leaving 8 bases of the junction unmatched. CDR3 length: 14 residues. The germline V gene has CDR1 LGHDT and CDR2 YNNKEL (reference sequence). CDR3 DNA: TGTGCCAGCAGCGCTAGTCAACAGGGGTCACCCCTCCACTTT. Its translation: CASSASQQGSPLHF.

CDR3 sequence (DNA): TGTGCCAGTAGTAAGGTCCTAGCGGGGGGCTTAGATACGCAGTATTTT. Its translation is CASSKVLAGGLDTQYF. The chain combines TRBV19 with TRBJ2-3; 11 bases are shared with TRBD2. The junction had 8 bases not matched to a gene; V was cut back by 4 bases and J by 5 bases. The CDR3 sequence is 16 residues long. CDR1 LNHDA and CDR2 SQIVND come from the germline V gene (reference sequence).

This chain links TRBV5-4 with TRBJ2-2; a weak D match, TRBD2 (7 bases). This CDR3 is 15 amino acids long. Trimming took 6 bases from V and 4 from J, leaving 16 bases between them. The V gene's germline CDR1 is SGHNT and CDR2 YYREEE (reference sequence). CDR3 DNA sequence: TGTGCCAGCATCAAAGAGGGGGAGGGCACCGGGGAGCTGTTTTTT. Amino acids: CASIKEGEGTGELFF.

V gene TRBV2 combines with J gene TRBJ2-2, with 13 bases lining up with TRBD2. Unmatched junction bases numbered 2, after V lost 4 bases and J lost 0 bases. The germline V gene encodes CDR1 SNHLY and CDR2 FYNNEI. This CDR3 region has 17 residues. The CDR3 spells CASSGLAGGPNTGELFF. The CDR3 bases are TGTGCCAGCAGTGGACTAGCGGGGGGACCGAACACCGGGGAGCTGTTTTTT.

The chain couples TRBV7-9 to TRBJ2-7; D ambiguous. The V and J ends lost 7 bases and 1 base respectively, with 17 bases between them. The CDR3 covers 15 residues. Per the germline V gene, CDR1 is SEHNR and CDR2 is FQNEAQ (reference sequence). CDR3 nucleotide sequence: TGTGCCAGCACCCTTCCCAGGTCCCCTTCCTACGAGCAGTACTTC. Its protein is CASTLPRSPSYEQYF.

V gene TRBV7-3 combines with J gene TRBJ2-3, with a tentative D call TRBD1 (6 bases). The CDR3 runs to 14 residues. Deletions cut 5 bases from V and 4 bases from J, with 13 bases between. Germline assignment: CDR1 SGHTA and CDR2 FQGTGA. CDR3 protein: CASSVNREPDTQYF. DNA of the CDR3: TGTGCCAGCAGCGTGAACAGGGAGCCAGATACGCAGTATTTT.

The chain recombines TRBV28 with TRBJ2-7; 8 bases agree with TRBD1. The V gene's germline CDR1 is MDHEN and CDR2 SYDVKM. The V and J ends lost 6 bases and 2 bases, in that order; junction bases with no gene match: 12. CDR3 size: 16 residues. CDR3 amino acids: CASSPAAGGGPYEQYF. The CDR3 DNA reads TGTGCCAGCAGCCCGGCGGCAGGGGGCGGCCCCTACGAGCAGTACTTC.

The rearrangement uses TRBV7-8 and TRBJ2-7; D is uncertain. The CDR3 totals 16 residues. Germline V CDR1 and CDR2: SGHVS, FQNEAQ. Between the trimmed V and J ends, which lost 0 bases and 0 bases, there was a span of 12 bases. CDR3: CASSLAGDLSSYEQYF. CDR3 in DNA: TGTGCCAGCAGCTTAGCTGGAGATCTTAGCTCCTACGAGCAGTACTTC.

CDR3 region: CASSLGGYIVTDTQYF. Written as DNA, the CDR3 is TGTGCCAGCAGCCTCGGGGGTTACATAGTCACAGATACGCAGTATTTT. The gene calls are TRBV27 and TRBJ2-3; TRBD2 is a possible D gene (6 bases). The V gene lost 6 bases and the J gene lost 2 bases, with 18 bases spanning the gap. This CDR3 has 16 amino acids. Germline V CDR1 and CDR2: MNHEY, SMNVEV (reference sequence).

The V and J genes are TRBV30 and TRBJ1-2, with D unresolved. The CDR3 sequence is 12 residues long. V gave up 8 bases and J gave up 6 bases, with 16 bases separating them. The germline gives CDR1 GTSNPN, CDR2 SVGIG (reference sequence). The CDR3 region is CAHPAAADGYTF. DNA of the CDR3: TGTGCCCACCCTGCGGCCGCCGATGGCTACACCTTC.